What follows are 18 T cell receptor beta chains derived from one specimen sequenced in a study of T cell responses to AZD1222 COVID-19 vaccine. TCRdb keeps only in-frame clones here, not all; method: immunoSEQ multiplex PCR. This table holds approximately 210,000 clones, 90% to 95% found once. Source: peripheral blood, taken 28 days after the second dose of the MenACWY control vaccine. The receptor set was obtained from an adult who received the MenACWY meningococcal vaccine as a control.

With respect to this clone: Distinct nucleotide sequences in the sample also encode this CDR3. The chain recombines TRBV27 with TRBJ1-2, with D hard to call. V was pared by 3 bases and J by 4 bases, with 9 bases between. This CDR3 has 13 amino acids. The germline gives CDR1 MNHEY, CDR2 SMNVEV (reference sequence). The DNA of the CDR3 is TGTGCCAGCAGTTTGGGCACGGGCTATGGCTACACCTTC. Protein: CASSLGTGYGYTF.

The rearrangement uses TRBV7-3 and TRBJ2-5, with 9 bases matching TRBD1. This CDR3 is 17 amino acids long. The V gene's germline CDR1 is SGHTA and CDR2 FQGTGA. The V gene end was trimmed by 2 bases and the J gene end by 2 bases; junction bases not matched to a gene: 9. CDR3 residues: CASSLSGQGMGQETQYF. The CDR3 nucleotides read TGTGCCAGCAGCTTATCAGGACAGGGGATGGGGCAAGAGACCCAGTACTTC.

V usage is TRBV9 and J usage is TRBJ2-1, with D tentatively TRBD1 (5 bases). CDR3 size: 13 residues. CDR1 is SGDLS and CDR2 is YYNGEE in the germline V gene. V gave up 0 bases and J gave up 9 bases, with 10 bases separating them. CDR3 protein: CASSVARVGEQFF. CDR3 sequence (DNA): TGTGCCAGCAGCGTAGCCAGGGTGGGTGAGCAGTTCTTC.

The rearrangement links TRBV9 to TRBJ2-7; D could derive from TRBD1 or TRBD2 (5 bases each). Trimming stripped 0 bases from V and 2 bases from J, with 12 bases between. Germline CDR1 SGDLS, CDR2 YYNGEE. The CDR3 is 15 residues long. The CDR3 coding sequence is TGTGCCAGCAGCGTAGCCGGGACCGCAGCCTACGAGCAGTACTTC. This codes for CASSVAGTAAYEQYF. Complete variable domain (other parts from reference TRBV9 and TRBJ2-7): DSGVTQTPKHLITATGQRVTLRCSPRSGDLSVYWYQQSLDQGLQFLIQYYNGEERAKGNILERFSAQQFPDLHSELNLSSLELGDSALYFCASSVAGTAAYEQYFGPGTRLTVT.

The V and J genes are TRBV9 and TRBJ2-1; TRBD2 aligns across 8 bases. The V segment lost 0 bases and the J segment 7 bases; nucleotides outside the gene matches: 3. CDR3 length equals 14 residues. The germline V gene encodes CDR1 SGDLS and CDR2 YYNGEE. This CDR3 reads CASSVDQRENEQFF. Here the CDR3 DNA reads TGTGCCAGCAGCGTAGATCAGCGGGAGAATGAGCAGTTCTTC.

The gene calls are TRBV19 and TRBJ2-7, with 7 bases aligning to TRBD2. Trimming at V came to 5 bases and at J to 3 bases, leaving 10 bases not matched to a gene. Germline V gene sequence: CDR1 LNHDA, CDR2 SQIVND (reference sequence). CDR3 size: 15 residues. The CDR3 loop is CASSPGGGSSYEQYF. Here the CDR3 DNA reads TGTGCCAGTAGTCCCGGCGGCGGGAGCAGCTACGAGCAGTACTTC.

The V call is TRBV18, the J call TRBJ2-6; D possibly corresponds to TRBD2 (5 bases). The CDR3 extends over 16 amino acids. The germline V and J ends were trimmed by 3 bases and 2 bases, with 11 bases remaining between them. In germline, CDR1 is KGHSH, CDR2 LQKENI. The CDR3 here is CASSPMEVPGANVLTF. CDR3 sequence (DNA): TGTGCCAGCTCACCGATGGAGGTTCCTGGGGCCAACGTCCTGACTTTC.

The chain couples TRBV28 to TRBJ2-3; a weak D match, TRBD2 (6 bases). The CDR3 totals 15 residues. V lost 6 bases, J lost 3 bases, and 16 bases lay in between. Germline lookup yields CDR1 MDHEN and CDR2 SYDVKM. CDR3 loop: CASSRGRLGTDTQYF. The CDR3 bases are TGTGCCAGCAGCCGAGGGAGGTTGGGTACAGATACGCAGTATTTT.

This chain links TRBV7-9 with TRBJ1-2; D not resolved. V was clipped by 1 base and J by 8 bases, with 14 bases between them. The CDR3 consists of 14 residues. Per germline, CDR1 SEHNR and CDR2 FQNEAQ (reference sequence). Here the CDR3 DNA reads TGTGCCAGCAGCTTAGGAGCTTCCCGGGAAGGCTACACCTTC. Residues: CASSLGASREGYTF.

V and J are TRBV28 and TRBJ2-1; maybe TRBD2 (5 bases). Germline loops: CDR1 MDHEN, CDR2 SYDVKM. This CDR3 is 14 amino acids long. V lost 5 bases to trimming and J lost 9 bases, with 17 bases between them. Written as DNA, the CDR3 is TGTGCCAGCAGTCTACGAACCATAGCGAGTGAGCAGTTCTTC. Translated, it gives CASSLRTIASEQFF. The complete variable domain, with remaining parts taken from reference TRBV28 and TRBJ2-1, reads DVKVTQSSRYLVKRTGEKVFLECVQDMDHENMFWYRQDPGLGLRLIYFSYDVKMKEKGDIPEGYSVSREKKERFSLILESASTNQTSMYLCASSLRTIASEQFFGPGTRLTVL.

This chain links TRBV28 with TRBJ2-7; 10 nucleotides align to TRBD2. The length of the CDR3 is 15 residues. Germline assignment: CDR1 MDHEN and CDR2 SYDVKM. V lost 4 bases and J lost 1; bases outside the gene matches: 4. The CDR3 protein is CASSSSGRRSYEQYF. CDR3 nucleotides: TGTGCCAGCAGTTCTAGCGGGAGACGGTCCTACGAGCAGTACTTC.

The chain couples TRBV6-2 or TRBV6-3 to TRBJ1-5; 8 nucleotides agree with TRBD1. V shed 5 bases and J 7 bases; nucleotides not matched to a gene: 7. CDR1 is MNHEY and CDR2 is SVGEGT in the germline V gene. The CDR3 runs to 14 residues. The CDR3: CASSPQGAGQPQHF. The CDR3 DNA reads TGTGCCAGCAGTCCCCAGGGGGCGGGACAGCCCCAGCATTTT.

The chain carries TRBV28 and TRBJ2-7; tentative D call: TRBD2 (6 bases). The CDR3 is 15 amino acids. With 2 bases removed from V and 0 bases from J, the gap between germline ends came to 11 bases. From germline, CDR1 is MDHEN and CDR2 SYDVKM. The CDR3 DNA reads TGTGCCAGCAGTTTAGAGGGCGGGGCCTCCTACGAGCAGTACTTC. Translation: CASSLEGGASYEQYF.

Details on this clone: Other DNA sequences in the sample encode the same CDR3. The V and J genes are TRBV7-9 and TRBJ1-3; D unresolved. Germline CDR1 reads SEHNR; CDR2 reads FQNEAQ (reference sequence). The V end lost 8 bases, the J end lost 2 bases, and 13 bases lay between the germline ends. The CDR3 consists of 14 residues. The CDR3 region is CASSLTGPGNTIYF. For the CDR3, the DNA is TGTGCCAGCTCTCTTACGGGTCCTGGAAACACCATATATTTT.

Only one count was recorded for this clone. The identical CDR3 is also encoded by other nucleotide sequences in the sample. DNA for the CDR3: TGTGCCAGCAGCCAAGTCGGGGGGAATTCACCCCTCCACTTT. Translated, it gives CASSQVGGNSPLHF. This chain uses TRBV14 with TRBJ1-6; possibly TRBD1 for D (5 bases). V shed 1 base and J shed 7 bases, with 8 bases lying between them. This CDR3 has 14 amino acids. Per germline, CDR1 SGHDN and CDR2 FVKESK.

CDR3: CASSQAGTGNSPLHF. CDR3 in DNA: TGCGCCAGCAGCCAAGCCGGGACAGGGAATTCACCCCTCCACTTT. The chain links TRBV4-1 to TRBJ1-6; 9 bases match TRBD1. Looked up from germline, CDR1 is MGHRA and CDR2 is YSYEKL. The CDR3 contains 15 residues. The trim removed 1 base at V and 7 bases at J, leaving 2 bases unmatched.

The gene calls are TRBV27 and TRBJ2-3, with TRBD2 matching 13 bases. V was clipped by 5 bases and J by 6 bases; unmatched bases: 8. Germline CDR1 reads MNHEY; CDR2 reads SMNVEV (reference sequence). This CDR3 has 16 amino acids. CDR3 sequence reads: CASSAGLAGPGDTQYF. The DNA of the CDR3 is TGTGCCAGCAGTGCGGGACTAGCGGGGCCGGGGGATACGCAGTATTTT.

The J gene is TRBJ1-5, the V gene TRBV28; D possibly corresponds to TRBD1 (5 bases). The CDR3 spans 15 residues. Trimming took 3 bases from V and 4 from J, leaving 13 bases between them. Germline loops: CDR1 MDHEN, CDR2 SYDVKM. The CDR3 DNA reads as TGTGCCAGCAGTTTCCGGGACCGGTGGAATCAGCCCCAGCATTTT. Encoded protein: CASSFRDRWNQPQHF.